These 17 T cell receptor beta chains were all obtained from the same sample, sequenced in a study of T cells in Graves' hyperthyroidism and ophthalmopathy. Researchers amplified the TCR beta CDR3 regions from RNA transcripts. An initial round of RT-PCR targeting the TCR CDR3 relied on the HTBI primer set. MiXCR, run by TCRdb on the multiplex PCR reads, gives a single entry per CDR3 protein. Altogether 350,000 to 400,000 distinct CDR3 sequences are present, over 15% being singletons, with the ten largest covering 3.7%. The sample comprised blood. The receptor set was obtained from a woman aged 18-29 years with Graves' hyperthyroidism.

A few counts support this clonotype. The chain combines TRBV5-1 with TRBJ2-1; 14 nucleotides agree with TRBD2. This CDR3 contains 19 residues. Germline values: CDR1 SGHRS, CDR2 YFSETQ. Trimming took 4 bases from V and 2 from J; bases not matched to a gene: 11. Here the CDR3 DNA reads TGCGCCAGCAGCAGATACTCCGGGACTAGCGGGGGAACCTACAATGAGCAGTTCTTC. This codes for CASSRYSGTSGGTYNEQFF.

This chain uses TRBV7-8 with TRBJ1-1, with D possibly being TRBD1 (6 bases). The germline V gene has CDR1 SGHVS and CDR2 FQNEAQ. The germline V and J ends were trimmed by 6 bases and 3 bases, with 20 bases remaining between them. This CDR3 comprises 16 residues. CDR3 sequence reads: CASSWPLRGVDTEAFF. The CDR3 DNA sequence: TGTGCCAGCAGTTGGCCACTGAGGGGGGTCGACACTGAAGCTTTCTTT.

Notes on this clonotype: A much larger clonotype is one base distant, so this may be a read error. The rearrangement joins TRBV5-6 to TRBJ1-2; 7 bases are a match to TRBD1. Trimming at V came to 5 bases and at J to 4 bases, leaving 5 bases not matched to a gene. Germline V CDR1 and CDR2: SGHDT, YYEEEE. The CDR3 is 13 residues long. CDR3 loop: CASRNAGGYGYTF. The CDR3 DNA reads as TGTGCCAGCAGGAATGCAGGGGGCTATGGCTACACCTTC.

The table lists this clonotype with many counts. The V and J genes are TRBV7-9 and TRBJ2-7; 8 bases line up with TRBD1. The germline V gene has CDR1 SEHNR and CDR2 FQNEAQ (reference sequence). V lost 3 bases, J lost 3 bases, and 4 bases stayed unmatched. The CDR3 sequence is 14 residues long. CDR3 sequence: CASSLTGDSYEQYF. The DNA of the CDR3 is TGTGCCAGCAGCTTGACAGGGGATAGCTACGAGCAGTACTTC.

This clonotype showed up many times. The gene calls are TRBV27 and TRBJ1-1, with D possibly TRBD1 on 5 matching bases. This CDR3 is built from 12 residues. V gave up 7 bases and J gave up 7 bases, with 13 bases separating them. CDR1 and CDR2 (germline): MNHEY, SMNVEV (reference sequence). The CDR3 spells CASNSRGGEAFF. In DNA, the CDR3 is TGTGCCAGCAACTCACGGGGGGGTGAAGCTTTCTTT.

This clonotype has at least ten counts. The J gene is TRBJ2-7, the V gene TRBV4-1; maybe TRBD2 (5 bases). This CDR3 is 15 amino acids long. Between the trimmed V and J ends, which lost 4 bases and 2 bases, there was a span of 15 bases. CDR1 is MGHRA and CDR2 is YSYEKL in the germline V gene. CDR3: CASSPSLAGPYEQYF. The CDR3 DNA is TGCGCCAGCAGCCCTAGCCTGGCGGGCCCCTACGAGCAGTACTTC.

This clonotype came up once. The CDR3 DNA follows: TGTGCCAGCAGATTACAGGGTCGGCAGGGGTTATCACCCCTCCACTTT. Translated: CASRLQGRQGLSPLHF. V gene TRBV6-5 combines with J gene TRBJ1-6; maybe TRBD1 (6 bases). Trimming shortened V by 6 bases and J by 10 bases, and 22 bases separated the two germline ends. The CDR3 consists of 16 residues. Germline V gene sequence: CDR1 MNHEY, CDR2 SVGAGI.

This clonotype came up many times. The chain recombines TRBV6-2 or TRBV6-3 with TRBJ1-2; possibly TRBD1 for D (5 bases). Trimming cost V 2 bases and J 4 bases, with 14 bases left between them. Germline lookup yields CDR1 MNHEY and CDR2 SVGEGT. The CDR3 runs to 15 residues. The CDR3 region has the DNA TGTGCCAGCAGTTACGGGGCCGGGCTTGGCTATGGCTACACCTTC. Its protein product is CASSYGAGLGYGYTF.

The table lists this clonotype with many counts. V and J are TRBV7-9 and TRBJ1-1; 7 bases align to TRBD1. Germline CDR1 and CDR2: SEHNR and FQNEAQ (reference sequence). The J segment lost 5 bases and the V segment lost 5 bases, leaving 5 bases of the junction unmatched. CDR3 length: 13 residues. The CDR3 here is CASSETGETEAFF. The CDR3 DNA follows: TGTGCCAGCAGCGAAACAGGGGAAACTGAAGCTTTCTTT. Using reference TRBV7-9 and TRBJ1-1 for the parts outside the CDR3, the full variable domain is DTGVSQNPRHKITKRGQNVTFRCDPISEHNRLYWYRQTLGQGPEFLTYFQNEAQLEKSRLLSDRFSAERPKGSFSTLEIQRTEQGDSAMYLCASSETGETEAFFGQGTRLTVV.

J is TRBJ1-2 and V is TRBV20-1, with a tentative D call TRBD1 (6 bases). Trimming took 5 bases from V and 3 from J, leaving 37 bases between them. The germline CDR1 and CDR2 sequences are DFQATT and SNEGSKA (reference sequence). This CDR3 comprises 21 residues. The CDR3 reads CSASPRGEGEPRVWGYYGYTF. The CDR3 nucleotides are TGCAGTGCTTCGCCGAGGGGGGAGGGGGAACCACGGGTATGGGGGTACTATGGCTACACCTTC.

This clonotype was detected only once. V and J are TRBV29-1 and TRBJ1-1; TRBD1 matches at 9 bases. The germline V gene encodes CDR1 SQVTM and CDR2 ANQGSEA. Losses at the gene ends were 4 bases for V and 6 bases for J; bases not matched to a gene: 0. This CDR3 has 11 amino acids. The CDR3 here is CSVGQGAEAFF. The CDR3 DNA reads TGCAGCGTTGGACAGGGGGCTGAAGCTTTCTTT.

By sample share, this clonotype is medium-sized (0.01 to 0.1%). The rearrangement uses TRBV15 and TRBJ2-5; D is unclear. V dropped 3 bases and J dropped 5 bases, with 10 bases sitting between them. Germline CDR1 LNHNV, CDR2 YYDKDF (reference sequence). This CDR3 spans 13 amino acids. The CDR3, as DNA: TGTGCCACCAGCAGGACTGCCGGGGAGACCCAGTACTTC. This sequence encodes CATSRTAGETQYF.

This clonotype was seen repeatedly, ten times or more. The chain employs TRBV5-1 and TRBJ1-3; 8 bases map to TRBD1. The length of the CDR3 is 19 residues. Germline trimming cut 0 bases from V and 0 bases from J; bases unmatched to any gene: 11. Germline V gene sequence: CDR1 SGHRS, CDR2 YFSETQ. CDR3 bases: TGCGCCAGCAGCTTGGGTGGGACAGGCAGTCCTTACTCTGGAAACACCATATATTTT. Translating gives CASSLGGTGSPYSGNTIYF.

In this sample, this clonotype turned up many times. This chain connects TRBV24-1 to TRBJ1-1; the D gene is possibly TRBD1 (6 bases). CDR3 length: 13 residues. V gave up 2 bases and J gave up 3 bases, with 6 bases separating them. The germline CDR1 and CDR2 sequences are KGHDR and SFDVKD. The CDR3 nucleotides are TGTGCCACCAGTGATTACAGGGACACTGAAGCTTTCTTT. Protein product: CATSDYRDTEAFF.

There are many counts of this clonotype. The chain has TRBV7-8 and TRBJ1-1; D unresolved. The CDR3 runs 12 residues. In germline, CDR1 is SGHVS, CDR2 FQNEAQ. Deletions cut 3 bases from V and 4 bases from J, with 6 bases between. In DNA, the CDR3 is TGTGCCAGCAGCTTGGAAACCACTGAAGCTTTCTTT. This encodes CASSLETTEAFF.

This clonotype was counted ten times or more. DNA of the CDR3: TGTGCCTGGAGACCTATCGGGTTAGGTCAGCCCCAGCATTTT. Translated, it gives CAWRPIGLGQPQHF. J is TRBJ1-5 and V is TRBV30; D unclear. Looked up from germline, CDR1 is GTSNPN and CDR2 is SVGIG (reference sequence). This CDR3 is 14 amino acids long. Trimming took 3 bases from V and 6 from J, leaving 15 bases between them.

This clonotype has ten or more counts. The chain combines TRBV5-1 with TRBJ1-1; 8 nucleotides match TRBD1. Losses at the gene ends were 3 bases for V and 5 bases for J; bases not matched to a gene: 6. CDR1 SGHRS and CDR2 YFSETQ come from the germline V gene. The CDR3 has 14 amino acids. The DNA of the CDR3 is TGCGCCAGCAGCTCGACAGGGGAGGGAACTGAAGCTTTCTTT. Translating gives CASSSTGEGTEAFF.